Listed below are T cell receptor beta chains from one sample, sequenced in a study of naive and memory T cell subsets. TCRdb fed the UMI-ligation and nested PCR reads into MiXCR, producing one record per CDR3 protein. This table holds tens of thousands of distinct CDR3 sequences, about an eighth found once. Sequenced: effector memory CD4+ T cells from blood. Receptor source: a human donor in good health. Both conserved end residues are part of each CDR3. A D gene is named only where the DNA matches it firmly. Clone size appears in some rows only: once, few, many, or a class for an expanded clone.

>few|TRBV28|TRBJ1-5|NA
CASGLEGNQPQHF
TGTGCCAGCGGGTTAGAGGGGAATCAGCCCCAGCATTTT
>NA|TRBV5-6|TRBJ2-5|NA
CASSFEAGETQYF
TGTGCCAGCAGCTTCGAGGCGGGAGAGACCCAGTACTTC
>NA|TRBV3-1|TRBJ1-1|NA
CASSRGTLNTEAFF
TGTGCCAGCAGCCGAGGGACATTGAACACTGAAGCTTTCTTT
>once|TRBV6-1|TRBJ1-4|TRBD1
CASKVGQGVEKLFF
TGTGCCAGTAAGGTGGGACAGGGCGTTGAAAAACTGTTTTTT
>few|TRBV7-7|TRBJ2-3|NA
CASSLCGGPGTGTQYF
TGTGCCAGCAGCTTATGTGGCGGACCTGGCACGGGTACGCAGTATTTT
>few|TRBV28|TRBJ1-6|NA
CASSSQGYNSPLHF
TGTGCCAGCAGTTCCCAGGGGTACAATTCACCCCTCCACTTT
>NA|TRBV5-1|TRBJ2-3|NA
CASSLESEGDTQYF
TGCGCCAGCAGCTTGGAGTCGGAGGGGGATACGCAGTATTTT
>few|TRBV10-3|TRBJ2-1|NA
CAISVGSLKNEQFF
TGTGCCATCAGTGTGGGGTCCCTTAAGAATGAGCAGTTCTTC
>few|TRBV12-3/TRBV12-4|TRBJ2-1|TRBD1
CASRQTGVFYNEQFF
TGTGCCAGCAGGCAGACAGGGGTATTCTACAATGAGCAGTTCTTC
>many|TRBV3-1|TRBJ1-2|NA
CASSRGAAKGYTF
TGTGCCAGCAGCCGTGGAGCAGCAAAAGGCTACACCTTC
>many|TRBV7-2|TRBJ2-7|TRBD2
CASSFTSGVSYEQYF
TGTGCCAGCAGCTTCACTAGCGGGGTCTCCTACGAGCAGTACTTC
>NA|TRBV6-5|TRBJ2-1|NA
CASSPPSVGWDEQFF
TGTGCCAGCAGCCCCCCTAGCGTAGGTTGGGATGAGCAGTTCTTC
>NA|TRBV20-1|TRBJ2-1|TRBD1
CSADIGGQGKNEQFF
TGCAGTGCTGACATAGGGGGACAGGGTAAGAATGAGCAGTTCTTC
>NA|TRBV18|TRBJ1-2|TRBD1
CASSPRQGESGYTF
TGTGCCAGCTCACCCCGACAGGGCGAGAGTGGCTACACCTTC
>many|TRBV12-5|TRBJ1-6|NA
CASGLASPLHF
TGTGCTAGTGGTTTGGCTTCACCCCTCCACTTT
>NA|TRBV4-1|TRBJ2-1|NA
CASSQVNPYEQFF
TGCGCCAGCAGCCAAGTCAACCCCTATGAGCAGTTCTTC
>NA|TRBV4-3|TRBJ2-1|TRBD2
CASSQEGTSGRDEQFF
TGCGCCAGCAGCCAAGAGGGGACTAGCGGGAGGGATGAGCAGTTCTTC
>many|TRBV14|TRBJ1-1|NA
CASSRTVVGAEAFF
TGTGCCAGCAGCCGGACTGTCGTCGGGGCTGAAGCTTTCTTT
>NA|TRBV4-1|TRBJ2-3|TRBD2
CASSQAGGRDSTDTQYF
TGCGCCAGCAGCCAAGCGGGAGGGCGCGATAGCACAGATACGCAGTATTTT
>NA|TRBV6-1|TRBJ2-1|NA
CASSEPGLGQPQVGEQFF
TGTGCCAGCAGTGAACCGGGATTAGGTCAACCCCAAGTTGGTGAGCAGTTCTTC
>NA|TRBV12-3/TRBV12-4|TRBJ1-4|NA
CASSYRGRDEKLFF
TGTGCCAGCAGTTACCGGGGGCGGGATGAAAAACTGTTTTTT
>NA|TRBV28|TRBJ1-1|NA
CASSSTARGRTEAFF
TGTGCCAGCAGTTCTACGGCGAGGGGCCGGACTGAAGCTTTCTTT
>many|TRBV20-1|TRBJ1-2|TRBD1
CSARDRANYGYTF
TGCAGTGCTAGGGACAGGGCCAACTATGGCTACACCTTC
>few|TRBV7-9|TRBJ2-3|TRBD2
CASSSWTSGDTDTQYF
TGTGCCAGCAGCTCCTGGACTAGCGGGGACACAGATACGCAGTATTTT
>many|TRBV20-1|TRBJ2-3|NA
CSASRRVGDTQYF
TGCAGTGCTAGTAGGAGGGTGGGAGATACGCAGTATTTT
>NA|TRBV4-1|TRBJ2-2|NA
CASSQDLTSGTTLYNTGELFF
TGCGCCAGCAGCCAAGATCTGACTTCCGGGACAACCCTCTACAACACCGGGGAGCTGTTTTTT
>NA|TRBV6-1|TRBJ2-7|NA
CASIHGGSYEQYF
TGTGCCAGCATACATGGGGGGTCCTACGAGCAGTACTTC
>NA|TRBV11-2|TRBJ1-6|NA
CASTLEPYSPLHF
TGTGCCAGCACCCTAGAGCCTTATTCACCCCTCCACTTT
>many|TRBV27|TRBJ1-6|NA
CASRSLGAGNSPLHF
TGTGCCAGCAGGTCACTGGGGGCGGGAAATTCACCCCTCCACTTT
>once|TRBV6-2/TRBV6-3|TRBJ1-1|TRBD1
CASSPRTGLNTEAFF
TGTGCCAGCAGTCCCAGGACAGGGCTGAACACTGAAGCTTTCTTT
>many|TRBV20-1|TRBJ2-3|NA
CSASGETDTQYF
TGCAGTGCTAGCGGGGAGACAGATACGCAGTATTTT
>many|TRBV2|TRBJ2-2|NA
CASSPGHSNTGELFF
TGTGCCAGCAGCCCGGGACACTCAAACACCGGGGAGCTGTTTTTT
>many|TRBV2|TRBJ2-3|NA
CASSAPLVDTQYF
TGTGCCAGCAGTGCCCCGCTCGTGGATACGCAGTATTTT
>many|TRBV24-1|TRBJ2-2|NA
CATSLFDTPGTTNTGELFF
TGTGCCACCTCCTTATTCGACACTCCCGGGACAACGAACACCGGGGAGCTGTTTTTT
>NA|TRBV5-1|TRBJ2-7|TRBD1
CASSLAGTGSHEQYF
TGCGCCAGCAGCTTGGCCGGGACAGGGTCCCACGAGCAGTACTTC
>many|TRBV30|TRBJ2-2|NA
CAWGGSGTGELFF
TGTGCCTGGGGGGGATCGGGCACCGGGGAGCTGTTTTTT
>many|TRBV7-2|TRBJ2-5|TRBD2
CASSLRGSGSSETQYF
TGTGCCAGCAGCTTGAGGGGTAGCGGGAGTTCTGAGACCCAGTACTTC
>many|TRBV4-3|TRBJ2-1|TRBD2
CASSQDYPSGRRGYNEQFF
TGCGCCAGCAGCCAAGATTATCCTAGCGGGAGAAGGGGCTACAATGAGCAGTTCTTC
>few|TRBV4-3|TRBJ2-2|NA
CASSQGPNTGELFF
TGCGCCAGCAGCCAAGGGCCGAACACCGGGGAGCTGTTTTTT
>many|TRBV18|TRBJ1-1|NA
CASSPPGLARTEAFF
TGTGCCAGCTCACCACCAGGGCTGGCGCGCACTGAAGCTTTCTTT